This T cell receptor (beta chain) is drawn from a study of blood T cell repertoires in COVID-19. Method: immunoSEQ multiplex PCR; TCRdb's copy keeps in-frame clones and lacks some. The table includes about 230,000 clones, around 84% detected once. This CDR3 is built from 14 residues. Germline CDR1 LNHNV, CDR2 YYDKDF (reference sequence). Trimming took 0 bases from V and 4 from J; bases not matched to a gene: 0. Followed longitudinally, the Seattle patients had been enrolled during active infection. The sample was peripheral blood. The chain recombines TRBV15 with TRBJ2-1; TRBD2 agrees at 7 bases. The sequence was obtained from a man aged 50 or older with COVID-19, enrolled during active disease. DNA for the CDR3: TGTGCCACCAGCAGAGAAGCGGGGTACAATGAGCAGTTCTTC. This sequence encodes CATSREAGYNEQFF.